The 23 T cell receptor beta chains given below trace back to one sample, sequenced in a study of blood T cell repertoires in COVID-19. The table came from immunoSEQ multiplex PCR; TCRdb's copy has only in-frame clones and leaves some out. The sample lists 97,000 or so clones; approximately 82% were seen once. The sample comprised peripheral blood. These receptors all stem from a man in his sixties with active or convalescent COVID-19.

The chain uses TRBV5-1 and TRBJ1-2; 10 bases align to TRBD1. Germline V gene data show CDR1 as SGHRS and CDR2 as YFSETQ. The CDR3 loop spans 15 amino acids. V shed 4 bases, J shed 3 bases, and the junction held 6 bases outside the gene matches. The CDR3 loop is CASSQDRGRHYGYTF. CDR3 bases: TGCGCCAGCAGCCAAGACAGGGGGCGCCACTATGGCTACACCTTC.

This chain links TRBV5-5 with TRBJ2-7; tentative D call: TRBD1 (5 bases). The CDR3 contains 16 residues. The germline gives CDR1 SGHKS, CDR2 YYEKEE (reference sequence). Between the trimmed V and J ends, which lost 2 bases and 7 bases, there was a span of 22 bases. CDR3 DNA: TGTGCCAGCAGCTTCCCATCAGGGTTTGGTGTGGGAGAGCAGTACTTC. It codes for CASSFPSGFGVGEQYF.

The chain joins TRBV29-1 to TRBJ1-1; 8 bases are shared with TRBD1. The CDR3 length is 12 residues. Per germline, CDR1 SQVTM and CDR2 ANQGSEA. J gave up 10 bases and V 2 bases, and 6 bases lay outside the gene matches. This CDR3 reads CSVERTGKIAFF. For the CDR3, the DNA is TGCAGCGTTGAAAGGACAGGGAAGATAGCTTTCTTT.

The CDR3 protein is CATDRLFEAFF. The CDR3 DNA reads TGTGCCACGGACAGACTATTTGAAGCTTTCTTT. This chain uses TRBV6-5 with TRBJ1-1, with D possibly matching TRBD1 (6 bases). Germline values: CDR1 MNHEY, CDR2 SVGAGI. Trimming took 10 bases from V and 7 from J, leaving 13 bases between them. The CDR3 length is 11 residues.

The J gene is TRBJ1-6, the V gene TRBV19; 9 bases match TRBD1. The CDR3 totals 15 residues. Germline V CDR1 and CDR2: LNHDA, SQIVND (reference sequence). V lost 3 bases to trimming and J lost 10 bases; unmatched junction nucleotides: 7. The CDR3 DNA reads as TGTGCCAGTAGTATGGGGGACAGGGATTCCTCACCCCTCCACTTT. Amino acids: CASSMGDRDSSPLHF.

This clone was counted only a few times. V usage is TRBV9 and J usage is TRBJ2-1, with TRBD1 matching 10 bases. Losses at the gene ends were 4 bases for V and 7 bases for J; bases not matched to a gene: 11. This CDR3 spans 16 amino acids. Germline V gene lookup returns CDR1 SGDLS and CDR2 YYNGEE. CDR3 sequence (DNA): TGTGCCAGCAGCCCAACGACAGGGGGCGCGGGAAATGAGCAGTTCTTC. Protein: CASSPTTGGAGNEQFF.

The CDR3 region is CASSSGFPYEQYF. The CDR3 DNA reads as TGTGCCAGCAGTTCCGGGTTCCCCTACGAGCAGTACTTC. V and J are TRBV6-5 and TRBJ2-7; D unclear. Germline V gene data show CDR1 as MNHEY and CDR2 as SVGAGI. The CDR3 totals 13 residues. The ends were cut back, 4 bases at V and 2 bases at J, with 9 bases in the middle.

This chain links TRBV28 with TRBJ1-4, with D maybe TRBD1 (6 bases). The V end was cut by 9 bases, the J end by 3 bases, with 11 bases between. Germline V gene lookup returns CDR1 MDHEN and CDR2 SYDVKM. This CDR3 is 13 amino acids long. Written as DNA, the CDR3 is TGTGCCAGTAAGGGGGGGCCTAATGAAAAACTGTTTTTT. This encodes CASKGGPNEKLFF.

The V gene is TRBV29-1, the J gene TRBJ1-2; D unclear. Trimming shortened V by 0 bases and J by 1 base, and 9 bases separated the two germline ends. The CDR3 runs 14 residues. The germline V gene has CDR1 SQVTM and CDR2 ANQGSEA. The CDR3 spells CSVEDRSNNYGYTF. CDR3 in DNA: TGCAGCGTTGAAGACAGGTCAAATAACTATGGCTACACCTTC.

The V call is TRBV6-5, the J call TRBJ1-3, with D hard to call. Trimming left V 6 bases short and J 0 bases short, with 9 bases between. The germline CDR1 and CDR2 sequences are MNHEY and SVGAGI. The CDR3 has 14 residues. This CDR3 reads CASRSRISGNTIYF. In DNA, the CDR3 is TGTGCCAGCAGATCGAGGATCTCTGGAAACACCATATATTTT.

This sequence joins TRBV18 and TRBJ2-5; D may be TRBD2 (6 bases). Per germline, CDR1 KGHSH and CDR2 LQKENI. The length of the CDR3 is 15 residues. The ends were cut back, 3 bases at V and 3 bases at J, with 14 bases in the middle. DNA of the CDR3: TGTGCCAGCTCACCTCCCCTCAAGCGGGAAGAGACCCAGTACTTC. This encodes CASSPPLKREETQYF.

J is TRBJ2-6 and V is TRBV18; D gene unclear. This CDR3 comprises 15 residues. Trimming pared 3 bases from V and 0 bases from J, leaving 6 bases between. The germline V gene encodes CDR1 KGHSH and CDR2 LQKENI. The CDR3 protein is CASSPADSGANVLTF. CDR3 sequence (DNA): TGTGCCAGCTCACCGGCGGACTCTGGGGCCAACGTCCTGACTTTC.

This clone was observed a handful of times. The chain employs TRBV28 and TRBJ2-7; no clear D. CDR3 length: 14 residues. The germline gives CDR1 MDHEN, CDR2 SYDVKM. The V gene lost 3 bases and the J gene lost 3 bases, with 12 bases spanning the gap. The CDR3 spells CASSFYGQVYEQYF. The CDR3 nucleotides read TGTGCCAGCAGTTTCTATGGGCAGGTCTACGAGCAGTACTTC.

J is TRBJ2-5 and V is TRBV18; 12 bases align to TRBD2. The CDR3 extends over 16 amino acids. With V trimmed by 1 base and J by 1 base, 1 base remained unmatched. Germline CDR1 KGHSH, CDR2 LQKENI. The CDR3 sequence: CASSPLTSGGQETQYF. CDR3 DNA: TGTGCCAGCTCACCACTGACTAGCGGGGGCCAAGAGACCCAGTACTTC.

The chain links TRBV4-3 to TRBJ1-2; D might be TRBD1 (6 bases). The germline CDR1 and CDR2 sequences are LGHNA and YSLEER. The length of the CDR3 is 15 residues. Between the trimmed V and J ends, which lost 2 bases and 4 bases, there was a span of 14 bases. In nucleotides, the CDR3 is TGCGCCAGCAGCCAAACTCGAGGGGGAGCCTATGGCTACACCTTC. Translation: CASSQTRGGAYGYTF.

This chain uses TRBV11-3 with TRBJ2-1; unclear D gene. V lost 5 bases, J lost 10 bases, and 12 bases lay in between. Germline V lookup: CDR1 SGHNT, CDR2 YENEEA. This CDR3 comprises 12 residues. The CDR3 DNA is TGTGCCAGCAGCCTTACTACTGTAGAGCAGTTCTTC. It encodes CASSLTTVEQFF.

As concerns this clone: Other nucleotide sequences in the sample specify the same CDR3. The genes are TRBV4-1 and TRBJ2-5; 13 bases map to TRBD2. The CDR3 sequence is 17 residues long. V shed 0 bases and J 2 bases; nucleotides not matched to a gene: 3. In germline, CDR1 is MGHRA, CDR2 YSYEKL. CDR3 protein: CASSQDRTSGSQETQYF. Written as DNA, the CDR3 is TGCGCCAGCAGCCAAGATCGGACTAGCGGGAGTCAAGAGACCCAGTACTTC.

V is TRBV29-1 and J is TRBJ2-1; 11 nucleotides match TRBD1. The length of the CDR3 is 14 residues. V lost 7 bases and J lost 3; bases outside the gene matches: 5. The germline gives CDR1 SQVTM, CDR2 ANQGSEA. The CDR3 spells CSGSGTGGYNEQFF. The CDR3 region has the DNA TGCAGCGGCTCTGGGACAGGGGGCTACAATGAGCAGTTCTTC.

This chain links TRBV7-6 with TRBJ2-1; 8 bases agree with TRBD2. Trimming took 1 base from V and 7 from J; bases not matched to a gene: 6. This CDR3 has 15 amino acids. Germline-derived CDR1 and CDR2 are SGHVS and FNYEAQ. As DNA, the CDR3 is TGTGCCAGCAGCTTAGGAGGGACTAGAGCAAATGAGCAGTTCTTC. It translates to CASSLGGTRANEQFF.

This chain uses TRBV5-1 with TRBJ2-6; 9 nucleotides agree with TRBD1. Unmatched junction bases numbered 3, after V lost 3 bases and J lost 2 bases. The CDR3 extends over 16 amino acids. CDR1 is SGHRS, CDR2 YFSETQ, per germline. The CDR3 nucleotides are TGCGCCAGCAGCTACACAGGGGGCGCTGGGGCCAACGTCCTGACTTTC. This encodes CASSYTGGAGANVLTF.

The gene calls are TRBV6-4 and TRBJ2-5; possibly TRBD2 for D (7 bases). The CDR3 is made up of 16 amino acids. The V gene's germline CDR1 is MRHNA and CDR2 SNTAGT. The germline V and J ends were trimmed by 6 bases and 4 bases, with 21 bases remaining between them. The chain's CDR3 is CASSRVSPGGAETQYF. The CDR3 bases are TGTGCCAGCAGCCGCGTCTCCCCGGGGGGCGCAGAGACCCAGTACTTC.

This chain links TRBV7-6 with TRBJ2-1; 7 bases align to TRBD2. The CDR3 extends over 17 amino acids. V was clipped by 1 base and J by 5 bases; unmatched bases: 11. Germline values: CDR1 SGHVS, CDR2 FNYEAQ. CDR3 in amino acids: CASSLVASGGPDNEQFF. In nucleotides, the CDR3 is TGTGCCAGCAGCTTAGTGGCTAGCGGAGGGCCAGACAATGAGCAGTTCTTC.

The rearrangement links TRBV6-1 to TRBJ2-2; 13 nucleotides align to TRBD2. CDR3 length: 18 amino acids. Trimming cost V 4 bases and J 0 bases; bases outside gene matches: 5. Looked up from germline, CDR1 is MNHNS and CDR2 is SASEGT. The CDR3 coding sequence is TGTGCCAGCAGTGGTGGACTAGCGGGGGCCTCGAACACCGGGGAGCTGTTTTTT. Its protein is CASSGGLAGASNTGELFF.